The 17 T cell receptor beta chains given below trace back to one sample, sequenced in a study of T cell responses to AZD1222 COVID-19 vaccine. The protocol was immunoSEQ multiplex PCR, while the TCRdb copy is restricted to in-frame clones and leaves out a portion. The table records approximately 130,000 clones, roughly 88% of them present only once. The input for sequencing was peripheral blood, taken on day 0 of AZD1222 vaccination. All receptors come from an adult in good health.

The rearrangement uses TRBV19 and TRBJ1-1; 8 nucleotides line up with TRBD1. Unmatched junction bases numbered 3, after V lost 3 bases and J lost 3 bases. Germline-derived CDR1 and CDR2 are LNHDA and SQIVND (reference sequence). The CDR3 spans 14 residues. CDR3 in DNA: TGTGCCAGTAGTATTACAGGGGGGGACACTGAAGCTTTCTTT. It encodes CASSITGGDTEAFF.

The chain uses TRBV28 and TRBJ1-1; 7 bases are shared with TRBD1. Germline V gives CDR1 MDHEN, CDR2 SYDVKM. CDR3 length: 14 residues. J lost 5 bases, V lost 5 bases, and 8 bases had no gene match. CDR3 sequence: CASSAGGEGTEAFF. In DNA, the CDR3 is TGTGCCAGCAGTGCAGGGGGAGAAGGGACTGAAGCTTTCTTT.

The J gene is TRBJ1-3, the V gene TRBV4-3; D is unclear. This CDR3 comprises 16 residues. V gave up 0 bases and J gave up 4 bases, with 13 bases separating them. Germline loops: CDR1 LGHNA, CDR2 YSLEER. CDR3 bases: TGCGCCAGCAGCCAAGACGGGTCCGCCTCGGGAAACACCATATATTTT. Protein sequence: CASSQDGSASGNTIYF.

The rearrangement uses TRBV6-5 and TRBJ1-6, with TRBD1 matching 10 bases. Trimming removed 1 base from V and 10 bases from J; junction bases left unmatched: 7. From germline, CDR1 is MNHEY and CDR2 SVGAGI. The CDR3 is 16 residues long. CDR3 DNA: TGTGCCAGCAGTTACTTCCGGGACAGGGGAGGGTCACCCCTCCACTTT. Its translation is CASSYFRDRGGSPLHF.

This chain links TRBV6-5 with TRBJ1-3, with D uncertain. Trimming cost V 3 bases and J 5 bases, with 17 bases left between them. This CDR3 is 16 amino acids long. Germline-derived CDR1 and CDR2 are MNHEY and SVGAGI. CDR3 sequence: CASSYTRSRNRNTIYF. For the CDR3, the DNA is TGTGCCAGCAGTTATACCAGGTCCCGCAATAGAAACACCATATATTTT.

V and J are TRBV28 and TRBJ1-2; no firm D call. Looked up from germline, CDR1 is MDHEN and CDR2 is SYDVKM. V lost 3 bases and J lost 3, with 11 bases in between. The CDR3 covers 14 residues. The CDR3 here is CASSFGRSDYGYTF. The CDR3 bases are TGTGCCAGCAGTTTTGGCCGATCTGACTATGGCTACACCTTC.

The chain is built from TRBV27 and TRBJ1-2; unclear D gene. Germline V CDR1 and CDR2: MNHEY, SMNVEV (reference sequence). The CDR3 loop spans 14 amino acids. V gave up 8 bases and J gave up 7 bases, with 20 bases separating them. Here the CDR3 reads CASGLPGLGVGYTF. The CDR3 DNA reads TGTGCCAGCGGACTTCCGGGTCTTGGTGTTGGCTACACCTTC.

The chain recombines TRBV27 with TRBJ1-2; TRBD1 agrees at 10 bases. The CDR3 totals 14 residues. Germline-derived CDR1 and CDR2 are MNHEY and SMNVEV (reference sequence). After removal of 3 bases from V and 8 bases from J, the junction contained 6 bases not matched to a gene. CDR3 sequence reads: CASSFRQGAGGYTF. The CDR3 DNA reads as TGTGCCAGCAGTTTTAGACAGGGGGCGGGGGGCTACACCTTC.

A few counts support this clone. The chain is built from TRBV28 and TRBJ2-7; perhaps TRBD1 as D (5 bases). V was pared by 4 bases and J by 2 bases, with 9 bases between. The CDR3 contains 13 residues. Germline V gene lookup returns CDR1 MDHEN and CDR2 SYDVKM. CDR3 protein: CASSSTATYEQYF. CDR3 DNA sequence: TGTGCCAGCAGTTCGACAGCCACCTACGAGCAGTACTTC.

This rearrangement joins TRBV4-3 to TRBJ2-1; 9 nucleotides agree with TRBD2. The CDR3 totals 17 residues. With 0 bases clipped from V and 9 bases from J, the junction kept 12 bases outside the gene matches. CDR1 is LGHNA, CDR2 YSLEER, per germline. The CDR3 DNA follows: TGCGCCAGCAGCCAAGATTCCGGGACTAGCAGTCGGGGTGAGCAGTTCTTC. This translates into CASSQDSGTSSRGEQFF.

The CDR3 DNA sequence: TGTGCCAGTAGCCGAGGTGGGGGGACTCGCCCCGAGCAGTACTTC. It is translated as CASSRGGGTRPEQYF. The rearrangement uses TRBV19 and TRBJ2-7; TRBD2 is a possible D gene (6 bases). The CDR3 is made up of 15 amino acids. V lost 6 bases, J lost 6 bases, and 21 bases lay in between. Germline CDR1 LNHDA, CDR2 SQIVND (reference sequence).

The chain uses TRBV14 and TRBJ1-2; the D is unclear. Trimming removed 1 base at V and 4 bases at J, with 4 bases between. This CDR3 is built from 12 residues. The V gene's germline CDR1 is SGHDN and CDR2 FVKESK. The CDR3 sequence is CASSQGIYGYTF. CDR3 in DNA: TGTGCCAGCAGCCAAGGCATCTATGGCTACACCTTC.

V gene TRBV28 combines with J gene TRBJ2-4, with unresolved D. The CDR3 is 14 residues long. Germline V gene sequence: CDR1 MDHEN, CDR2 SYDVKM. V was trimmed by 2 bases and J by 0 bases, leaving 5 bases between them. The CDR3 is CASSLPIAKNIQYF. The CDR3 DNA follows: TGTGCCAGCAGTTTACCGATAGCCAAAAACATTCAGTACTTC.

This rearrangement joins TRBV11-2 to TRBJ2-7; D is perhaps TRBD1 or TRBD2 (5 bases each). The germline V gene encodes CDR1 SGHAT and CDR2 FQNNGV. V was cut by 4 bases and J by 0 bases, with 13 bases left in between. This CDR3 is built from 15 residues. The CDR3 spells CASSSGTARSYEQYF. CDR3 nucleotides: TGTGCCAGCAGCTCAGGGACGGCCCGCTCCTACGAGCAGTACTTC.

The chain employs TRBV25-1 and TRBJ2-2; 9 nucleotides line up with TRBD1. The CDR3 is made up of 14 amino acids. V was pared by 4 bases and J by 6 bases, with 3 bases of the junction left unmatched. Germline loops: CDR1 MGHDK, CDR2 SYGVNS. CDR3 DNA sequence: TGTGCCAGCAGTGGGGACAGGGTTTCCGGGGAGCTGTTTTTT. This sequence encodes CASSGDRVSGELFF. Based on the CDR3 plus reference TRBV25-1 and TRBJ2-2, the full variable domain is EADIYQTPRYLVIGTGKKITLECSQTMGHDKMYWYQQDPGMELHLIHYSYGVNSTEKGDLSSESTVSRIRTEHFPLTLESARPSHTSQYLCASSGDRVSGELFFGEGSRLTVL.

In this sample, this clone turned up a few times. The rearrangement links TRBV9 to TRBJ2-3; D unclear. This CDR3 contains 15 residues. CDR1 and CDR2 (germline): SGDLS, YYNGEE. Between the trimmed V and J ends, which lost 0 bases and 6 bases, there was a span of 14 bases. The CDR3 DNA is TGTGCCAGCAGCGTAGGTAGGTCGTTTCGGGATACGCAGTATTTT. Translating gives CASSVGRSFRDTQYF.

This rearrangement joins TRBV11-3 to TRBJ1-2; 9 nucleotides agree with TRBD1. Losses at the gene ends were 7 bases for V and 8 bases for J; bases not matched to a gene: 17. This CDR3 spans 16 amino acids. Germline CDR1 and CDR2: SGHNT and YENEEA. The CDR3 spells CASTKEGTGTPYGYTF. The CDR3 region has the DNA TGTGCCAGCACCAAAGAGGGGACAGGGACTCCCTACGGCTACACCTTC.